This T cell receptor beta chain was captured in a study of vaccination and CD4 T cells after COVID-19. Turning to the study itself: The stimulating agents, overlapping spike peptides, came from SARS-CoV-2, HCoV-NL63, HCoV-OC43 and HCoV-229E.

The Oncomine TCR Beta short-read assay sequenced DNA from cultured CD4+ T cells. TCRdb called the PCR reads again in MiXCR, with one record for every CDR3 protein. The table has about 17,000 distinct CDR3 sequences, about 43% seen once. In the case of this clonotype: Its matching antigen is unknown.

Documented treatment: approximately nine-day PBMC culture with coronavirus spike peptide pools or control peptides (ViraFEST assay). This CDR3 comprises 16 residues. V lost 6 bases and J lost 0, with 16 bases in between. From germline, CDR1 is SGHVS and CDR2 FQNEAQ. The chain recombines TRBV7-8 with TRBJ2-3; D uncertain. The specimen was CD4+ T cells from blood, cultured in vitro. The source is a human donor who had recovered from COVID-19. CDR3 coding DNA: TGTGCCAGCAGGCCCAGTATCGGAGTTAGCACAGATACGCAGTATTTT. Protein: CASRPSIGVSTDTQYF.